Below, one T cell receptor beta chain is given with its context. This specimen belongs to a study of T cell changes during pregnancy in multiple sclerosis. This table comes from immunoSEQ multiplex PCR, and its TCRdb copy is limited to in-frame clones, with some not included. In the table there are about 40,000 clones, about 94% of which are singletons. Per the germline V gene, CDR1 is MDHEN and CDR2 is SYDVKM. This CDR3 contains 15 residues. The source of this sequence is a female donor with multiple sclerosis, enrolled in a pregnancy study. Sequences were derived from peripheral blood, sampled in the third trimester of pregnancy. The chain joins TRBV28 to TRBJ2-5; D perhaps matches TRBD2 (6 bases). The J call may not be correct, given that the DNA end is closer to TRBJ2-7. This CDR3 reads CASSLAPGLSYEQYF. In DNA, the CDR3 is TGTGCCAGCAGTTTAGCTCCGGGACTGAGCTACGAGCAGTACTTC.